One and the same sample provided the 32 T cell receptor beta chains below, sequenced in a study of T-cell memory formation after mild COVID-19. TCRdb re-analysed the 5' RACE reads in MiXCR, keeping a single row per CDR3 protein. Here the sample spans approximately 430,000 distinct CDR3 sequences, around 22% being singletons. Sample: PBMCs or a T cell subset sorted from them (not recorded which). The receptors were sampled from an adult woman who had mild COVID-19 (a few samples of this study predate the infection). Cell type and time point are not known.

The genes are TRBV6-2 or TRBV6-3 and TRBJ1-5; no firm D call. The CDR3 is 16 amino acids. Deletions cut 2 bases from V and 2 bases from J, with 13 bases between. Germline CDR1 and CDR2: MNHEY and SVGEGT. CDR3 DNA sequence: TGTGCCAGCAGTTACACGGGGAGGAGGGGCAATCAGCCCCAGCATTTT. Translating it yields CASSYTGRRGNQPQHF.

This clonotype was picked up a small number of times. This chain joins TRBV20-1 and TRBJ2-5; the D is unclear. The CDR3 covers 13 residues. Trimming removed 4 bases at V and 2 bases at J, with 11 bases between. Germline V lookup: CDR1 DFQATT, CDR2 SNEGSKA (reference sequence). The CDR3: CSAIGNDQETQYF. DNA for the CDR3: TGCAGTGCTATTGGCAACGATCAAGAGACCCAGTACTTC.

The chain combines TRBV29-1 with TRBJ2-5; 10 bases are a match to TRBD1. Unmatched junction bases numbered 8, after V lost 3 bases and J lost 7 bases. The germline V gene has CDR1 SQVTM and CDR2 ANQGSEA. This CDR3 contains 14 residues. CDR3 loop: CSVDFEGTGATQYF. The CDR3 DNA sequence: TGCAGCGTTGATTTTGAGGGGACAGGGGCGACCCAGTACTTC.

The chain links TRBV6-5 to TRBJ2-1; D is undetermined. The germline V gene has CDR1 MNHEY and CDR2 SVGAGI. Trimming left V 5 bases short and J 5 bases short, with 13 bases between. CDR3 size: 14 residues. The CDR3 DNA reads as TGTGCCAGCAGTCTTAACCTAGGACACAATGAGCAGTTCTTC. Translation gives CASSLNLGHNEQFF.

In this sample, this clonotype turned up many times. V usage is TRBV7-2 and J usage is TRBJ1-1; tentative D call: TRBD1 (6 bases). With 2 bases removed from V and 11 bases from J, the gap between germline ends came to 12 bases. The CDR3 has 12 amino acids. CDR1 is SGHTA and CDR2 is FQGNSA in the germline V gene. CDR3 nucleotide sequence: TGTGCCAGCAGCTTATACAGGGATTGGGCTTTCTTT. It yields the protein CASSLYRDWAFF.

This clonotype was seen a few times. Here the CDR3 reads CASSTSGVAKNIQYF. As DNA, the CDR3 is TGTGCCAGCAGTACCAGCGGGGTAGCCAAAAACATTCAGTACTTC. V and J are TRBV25-1 and TRBJ2-4; 7 bases line up with TRBD2. The V gene end was trimmed by 5 bases and the J gene end by 0 bases; junction bases not matched to a gene: 4. Germline loops: CDR1 MGHDK, CDR2 SYGVNS. The CDR3 has 15 amino acids. Full variable domain (remainder filled in from reference TRBV25-1 and TRBJ2-4): EADIYQTPRYLVIGTGKKITLECSQTMGHDKMYWYQQDPGMELHLIHYSYGVNSTEKGDLSSESTVSRIRTEHFPLTLESARPSHTSQYLCASSTSGVAKNIQYFGAGTRLSVL.

This clonotype was counted a few times. The chain joins TRBV29-1 to TRBJ1-1; D possibly corresponds to TRBD1 (5 bases). Germline V gives CDR1 SQVTM, CDR2 ANQGSEA. V was clipped by 1 base and J by 6 bases, with 9 bases between them. The CDR3 contains 12 residues. For the CDR3, the DNA is TGCAGCGTTGAAGGAGGGGCCCCTGAAGCTTTCTTT. Translated, it gives CSVEGGAPEAFF.

CDR3 coding DNA: TGTGCCAGCAGCCCTCGGGGGGATTGGCGCACCGGGGAGCTGTTTTTT. This sequence encodes CASSPRGDWRTGELFF. The rearrangement uses TRBV9 and TRBJ2-2, with 7 bases identical to TRBD2. CDR1 is SGDLS, CDR2 YYNGEE, per germline. J gave up 4 bases and V 4 bases, and 10 bases lay outside the gene matches. The CDR3 has 16 amino acids.

This clonotype came up a few times. The V call is TRBV29-1, the J call TRBJ2-1; 7 bases line up with TRBD2. The CDR3 runs to 15 residues. V lost 5 bases, J lost 5 bases, and 12 bases stayed unmatched. CDR1 and CDR2 (germline): SQVTM, ANQGSEA. The CDR3 DNA reads as TGCAGCGTTCCCTTAGGCGCGGGAGTACACAATGAGCAGTTCTTC. Amino acids: CSVPLGAGVHNEQFF.

This clonotype was observed a handful of times. CDR3 sequence reads: CASSQGTYSYEQYF. The CDR3 DNA sequence: TGCGCCAGCAGCCAAGGAACCTACTCCTACGAGCAGTACTTC. The V and J genes are TRBV4-1 and TRBJ2-7; D remains unclear. The CDR3 totals 14 residues. V lost 1 base and J lost 0, with 7 bases in between. CDR1 and CDR2 from the germline V gene are MGHRA and YSYEKL.

The V call is TRBV6-6, the J call TRBJ1-2, with TRBD1 as a possible D gene (5 bases). The CDR3 has 13 amino acids. V was clipped by 10 bases and J by 4 bases, with 16 bases between them. Germline V gene sequence: CDR1 MNHNY, CDR2 SVGAGI (reference sequence). CDR3 bases: TGTGCCATTAAAGGGGAAGGTCGCTATGGCTACACCTTC. Translating it yields CAIKGEGRYGYTF.

The chain carries TRBV11-2 and TRBJ2-7; TRBD1 agrees at 10 bases. V lost 5 bases, J lost 6 bases, and 10 bases stayed unmatched. Germline CDR1 and CDR2: SGHAT and FQNNGV. The CDR3 runs to 15 residues. The CDR3 region has the DNA TGTGCCAGCAGCGGTACGGGACAGGGGACGGGCGAGCAGTACTTC. Protein: CASSGTGQGTGEQYF.

This clonotype has only a few counts. CDR3 loop: CASSPTAFTGSDGYTF. The CDR3 DNA reads as TGTGCCAGCTCCCCGACTGCATTTACAGGGTCGGATGGCTACACCTTC. The chain recombines TRBV18 with TRBJ1-2, with D possibly being TRBD1 (6 bases). Per the germline V gene, CDR1 is KGHSH and CDR2 is LQKENI. The CDR3 is 16 amino acids. V lost 6 bases, J lost 6 bases, and 23 bases lay in between.

CDR3 bases: TGCGCCAGCAGCCAAGCCCTTTTGACGGGAAAGGGAATCGAGCAGTACTTC. Its translation: CASSQALLTGKGIEQYF. V gene TRBV4-1 combines with J gene TRBJ2-7; maybe TRBD2 (5 bases). V was shortened by 1 base and J by 6 bases, with 22 bases between the two germline ends. The CDR3 spans 17 residues. CDR1 is MGHRA, CDR2 YSYEKL, per germline.

This sequence joins TRBV7-3 and TRBJ2-1; possibly TRBD2 for D (6 bases). The CDR3 spans 15 residues. Trimming removed 5 bases from V and 0 bases from J, with 11 bases in between. The V gene's germline CDR1 is SGHTA and CDR2 FQGTGA. The DNA for the CDR3 is TGTGCCAGCAGCGCTATGGGGGGCTCCTACAATGAGCAGTTCTTC. This sequence encodes CASSAMGGSYNEQFF. The variable domain in full, completed from reference TRBV7-3 and TRBJ2-1, reads GAGVSQTPSNKVTEKGKYVELRCDPISGHTALYWYRQSLGQGPEFLIYFQGTGAADDSGLPNDRFFAVRPEGSVSTLKIQRTERGDSAVYLCASSAMGGSYNEQFFGPGTRLTVL.

V and J are TRBV29-1 and TRBJ2-3, with D hard to call. This CDR3 is 13 amino acids long. V shed 3 bases and J shed 4 bases, with 11 bases lying between them. The germline CDR1 and CDR2 sequences are SQVTM and ANQGSEA. Written as DNA, the CDR3 is TGCAGCGTTGACGGCGGATGGCCAGATACGCAGTATTTT. Translating gives CSVDGGWPDTQYF.

Only a few counts were recorded for this clonotype. The J gene is TRBJ1-2, the V gene TRBV18; D remains ambiguous. The CDR3 runs 13 residues. Germline CDR1 reads KGHSH; CDR2 reads LQKENI. V lost 0 bases to trimming and J lost 8 bases, with 10 bases between them. Here the CDR3 DNA reads TGTGCCAGCTCACCACCCGGGGTTCCGGGCTACACCTTC. Its protein product is CASSPPGVPGYTF.

V and J are TRBV7-6 and TRBJ2-3, with a possible D match to TRBD2 (5 bases). V dropped 2 bases and J dropped 2 bases, with 11 bases sitting between them. The CDR3 covers 15 residues. The V gene's germline CDR1 is SGHVS and CDR2 FNYEAQ. CDR3 sequence: CASSLLEGTTDTQYF. In nucleotides, the CDR3 is TGTGCCAGCAGCTTACTCGAGGGAACCACAGATACGCAGTATTTT.

V gene TRBV7-9 combines with J gene TRBJ1-1, with 10 bases fitting TRBD1. J gave up 3 bases and V 6 bases, and 1 base lay outside the gene matches. CDR3 size: 13 residues. Germline CDR1 SEHNR, CDR2 FQNEAQ (reference sequence). The CDR3 DNA follows: TGTGCCAGCAGAGGACAGGGGGACACTGAAGCTTTCTTT. This codes for CASRGQGDTEAFF. Full variable domain (missing parts from reference TRBV7-9 and TRBJ1-1): DTGVSQNPRHKITKRGQNVTFRCDPISEHNRLYWYRQTLGQGPEFLTYFQNEAQLEKSRLLSDRFSAERPKGSFSTLEIQRTEQGDSAMYLCASRGQGDTEAFFGQGTRLTVV.

CDR3 sequence (DNA): TGCAGTGCTAGTTCGCCCTATGAGGGGTACCAAGAGACCCAGTACTTC. Residues: CSASSPYEGYQETQYF. The V call is TRBV20-1, the J call TRBJ2-5; D may be TRBD1 or TRBD2 (5 bases each). This CDR3 is built from 16 residues. Per the germline V gene, CDR1 is DFQATT and CDR2 is SNEGSKA (reference sequence). Trimming pared 3 bases from V and 0 bases from J, leaving 17 bases between.

This chain links TRBV24-1 with TRBJ2-3; D possibly corresponds to TRBD2 (6 bases). CDR1 KGHDR and CDR2 SFDVKD come from the germline V gene. There are 15 residues in the CDR3. Trimming stripped 6 bases from V and 11 bases from J, with 23 bases between. Written as DNA, the CDR3 is TGTGCCACCAGTAGCTCATCACTGGCCCCCGGGGGGCAGTATTTT. Its protein product is CATSSSSLAPGGQYF.

This clonotype was counted between two and nine times. The V gene is TRBV12-3 or TRBV12-4, the J gene TRBJ2-5, with a possible D match to TRBD2 (6 bases). V was shortened by 6 bases and J by 4 bases, with 21 bases between the two germline ends. The CDR3 sequence is 16 residues long. The CDR3 sequence: CASSRLPRDFRETQYF. The CDR3 region has the DNA TGTGCCAGCAGCCGACTCCCCCGGGACTTTAGAGAGACCCAGTACTTC.

The V call is TRBV4-1, the J call TRBJ2-7; D might be TRBD1 or TRBD2, each matching 5 bases. The CDR3 runs 16 residues. Germline V CDR1 and CDR2: MGHRA, YSYEKL. V was clipped by 4 bases and J by 0 bases, with 16 bases between them. The CDR3 DNA sequence: TGCGCCAGCAGCCCTGGACGGGGCTCCCCCTCCTACGAGCAGTACTTC. Translated: CASSPGRGSPSYEQYF.

There are a few counts of this clonotype. The chain has TRBV7-9 and TRBJ2-1, with D uncertain. V was pared by 2 bases and J by 12 bases, with 11 bases between. The CDR3 loop spans 12 amino acids. Germline V gene lookup returns CDR1 SEHNR and CDR2 FQNEAQ (reference sequence). CDR3 bases: TGTGCCAGCAGCTTACCGCGAGATCTGCAGTTCTTC. Translating gives CASSLPRDLQFF.

The chain links TRBV30 to TRBJ2-5; a weak D match, TRBD2 (6 bases). In germline, CDR1 is GTSNPN, CDR2 SVGIG (reference sequence). The CDR3 is 13 amino acids. V lost 0 bases, J lost 5 bases, and 10 bases lay in between. The CDR3 loop is CAWSVAGPETQYF. The DNA of the CDR3 is TGTGCCTGGAGTGTAGCGGGTCCCGAGACCCAGTACTTC. The whole variable domain, filled in from reference TRBV30 and TRBJ2-5, reads SQTIHQWPATLVQPVGSPLSLECTVEGTSNPNLYWYRQAAGRGLQLLFYSVGIGQISSEVPQNLSASRPQDRQFILSSKKLLLSDSGFYLCAWSVAGPETQYFGPGTRLLVL.

The CDR3 region has the DNA TGTGCCAGCAGCTTTCCTAGTTCACCCCTCCACTTT. Its translation is CASSFPSSPLHF. The gene calls are TRBV7-2 and TRBJ1-6; no clear D. The germline gives CDR1 SGHTA, CDR2 FQGNSA. Trimming took off 3 bases at V and 9 bases at J, with 6 bases between the two ends. This CDR3 has 12 amino acids. Together with reference TRBV7-2 and TRBJ1-6, the CDR3 gives the full variable domain: GAGVSQSPSNKVTEKGKDVELRCDPISGHTALYWYRQSLGQGLEFLIYFQGNSAPDKSGLPSDRFSAERTGGSVSTLTIQRTQQEDSAVYLCASSFPSSPLHFGNGTRLTVT.

The rearrangement joins TRBV12-3 or TRBV12-4 to TRBJ2-5, with 9 bases aligning to TRBD1. The V segment lost 6 bases and the J segment 3 bases; nucleotides outside the gene matches: 5. The CDR3 has 14 residues. CDR3 region: CASRRTGAEETQYF. The CDR3, as DNA: TGTGCCAGCAGACGGACAGGGGCTGAAGAGACCCAGTACTTC.

A single count supports this clonotype. The chain joins TRBV20-1 to TRBJ1-2; no definite D call. V dropped 4 bases and J dropped 2 bases, with 8 bases sitting between them. This CDR3 comprises 12 residues. From germline, CDR1 is DFQATT and CDR2 SNEGSKA (reference sequence). CDR3 sequence reads: CSANRPNYGYTF. The CDR3, as DNA: TGCAGTGCTAACAGACCCAACTATGGCTACACCTTC.

The V call is TRBV2, the J call TRBJ2-2, with 8 bases identical to TRBD1. The CDR3 is made up of 14 amino acids. V gave up 4 bases and J gave up 6 bases; unmatched junction bases: 4. CDR1 and CDR2 (germline): SNHLY, FYNNEI. CDR3 in DNA: TGTGCCAGCAGTGTAGCACAGGGGGCCGGGGAGCTGTTTTTT. Encoded protein: CASSVAQGAGELFF.

This clonotype has ten or more counts. V and J are TRBV12-3 or TRBV12-4 and TRBJ2-2; 9 nucleotides line up with TRBD2. The CDR3 is made up of 18 amino acids. After removal of 8 bases from V and 0 bases from J, the junction contained 13 bases not matched to a gene. The CDR3: CASSSGLAGRSNTGELFF. CDR3 DNA sequence: TGTGCCAGCTCATCCGGGCTAGCGGGGCGCTCGAACACCGGGGAGCTGTTTTTT.

V gene TRBV10-3 combines with J gene TRBJ2-7, with a tentative D call TRBD2 (5 bases). CDR3 length: 12 residues. Trimming removed 2 bases at V and 5 bases at J, with 7 bases between. Looked up from germline, CDR1 is ENHRY and CDR2 is SYGVKD. CDR3: CAISEDSDEQYF. The DNA of the CDR3 is TGTGCCATCAGTGAGGATAGCGACGAGCAGTACTTC.

The chain links TRBV14 to TRBJ2-7, with D unresolved. The CDR3 is made up of 13 amino acids. V shed 2 bases and J shed 2 bases, with 7 bases lying between them. Per germline, CDR1 SGHDN and CDR2 FVKESK. The DNA for the CDR3 is TGTGCCAGCAGCCAAACCAATACCTACGAGCAGTACTTC. Translated: CASSQTNTYEQYF.